These T cell receptor beta chains were read from a single sample in a study of T-cell memory formation after mild COVID-19. TCRdb reanalysed the 5' RACE reads using MiXCR and keeps one entry per CDR3 protein. The sample holds approximately 210,000 distinct CDR3 sequences, roughly 18% seen once. The source material was PBMCs or a T cell subset sorted from them (not recorded which). Receptors originate from an adult woman who had mild COVID-19 (a few samples of this study predate the infection). Cell type and time point are not known. CDR3s include the opening cysteine and the closing phenylalanine or tryptophan. The order of the fields is V gene, D gene, CDR3 protein. A D gene is named only where the DNA matches it firmly.

>TRBV5-1|NA
CASSLYGTPEGAAFF
>TRBV27|NA
CASNGGEGGYTF
>TRBV4-2|NA
CASSQDRQPQETQYF
>TRBV12-3/TRBV12-4|TRBD1
CASGSNRGNTGELFF
>TRBV5-1|TRBD2
CASSFPRTSGKETQYF
>TRBV7-8|NA
CASSLVGSNSPLHF
>TRBV6-5|NA
CASSYSTRNLANYGYTF
>TRBV4-2|NA
CASSQAVLPTDTQYF
>TRBV20-1|NA
CSARDLDSNNSPLHF
>TRBV20-1|TRBD1
CSASSGGSNQPQHF
>TRBV7-6|NA
CASSANPDSRREKLFF
>TRBV11-3|TRBD2
CASSSGLAGGNEQFF
>TRBV7-2|NA
CASSFDGGQTEAFF
>TRBV5-1|TRBD2
CASSSRLAETQYF
>TRBV29-1|TRBD2
CSVGLAGVSGNEQFF
>TRBV7-2|TRBD1
CASSPYRDRPTDTQYF
>TRBV27|NA
CASSLKQGFSSGANVLTF
>TRBV5-8|TRBD1
CASSSYGQGSSYEQYF
>TRBV30|TRBD2
CASEPGLAGSTGYEQYF
>TRBV7-9|NA
CASSMRENTEAFF
>TRBV3-1|NA
CASSPSGSLTRVETQYF
>TRBV20-1|NA
CSARNSGPRQETQYF
>TRBV6-6|NA
CVKQLPARQTTEAFF
>TRBV20-1|NA
CSAEAGPDTEAFF
>TRBV6-5|TRBD1
CASRTGQGGIPEAFF
>TRBV5-4|TRBD2
CASSPPGGMAYNEQFF
>TRBV19|TRBD2
CASSFGGSGTYEQYF
>TRBV5-6|TRBD2
CASSFMAGVGTDTQYF
>TRBV5-1|NA
CASSFRDNTEAFF
>TRBV15|NA
CATRIEGAEAFF
>TRBV6-5|NA
CASSPPRTGHDNEQFF